The T cell receptor (beta chain) described here comes from a study of OX40 agonist ivuxolimab in advanced cancers. Profiled with immunoSEQ multiplex PCR; TCRdb holds only in-frame clones, not every one. In the table there are 40,000 or so clones, almost 80% of which are singletons. Peripheral blood came from all dose cohorts at three timepoints. The receptor was isolated from an adult with an advanced solid tumor such as melanoma, head and neck, liver or kidney cancer. The sample in question was CD4+ or CD8+ T cells sorted from blood, obtained in a trial of the OX40 agonist ivuxolimab.

The CDR3 DNA reads TGCGCCAGCAGTGGCCCCTGGCGGGAGGGCCGCCATGAGCAGTTCTTC. It encodes CASSGPWREGRHEQFF. The chain has TRBV10-2 and TRBJ2-1; 9 bases are a match to TRBD2. Germline values: CDR1 WSHSY, CDR2 SAAADI. J lost 8 bases, V lost 4 bases, and 12 bases had no gene match. The CDR3 loop spans 16 amino acids.